This passage covers 13 T cell receptor beta chains from one sample sequenced in a study of PD-1 blockade in mismatch repair-deficient tumors. Some clones are missing from TCRdb's copy, which holds only in-frame ones; the method was immunoSEQ multiplex PCR. The sample carries 80,000 to 130,000 clones, 82% recorded once. The sample in question was peripheral blood, obtained approximately 35 weeks after starting pembrolizumab. The receptors shown here come from an adult with mismatch repair-deficient cancer.

The chain employs TRBV11-2 and TRBJ2-3, with 9 bases aligning to TRBD2. V was pared by 2 bases and J by 6 bases, with 6 bases of the junction left unmatched. The CDR3 sequence is 15 residues long. CDR1 and CDR2 (germline): SGHAT, FQNNGV. The CDR3 region is CASSLLAGGPDTQYF. The CDR3 DNA follows: TGTGCCAGCAGCTTATTGGCGGGAGGGCCGGATACGCAGTATTTT.

V and J are TRBV7-6 and TRBJ2-6; no definite D call. The CDR3 is made up of 16 amino acids. Germline V gives CDR1 SGHVS, CDR2 FNYEAQ. V was shortened by 2 bases and J by 0 bases, with 8 bases between the two germline ends. Here the CDR3 DNA reads TGTGCCAGCAGCTTAACAGCCAACTCTGGGGCCAACGTCCTGACTTTC. Amino acids: CASSLTANSGANVLTF. Based on the CDR3 plus reference TRBV7-6 and TRBJ2-6, the full variable domain is GAGVSQSPRYKVTKRGQDVALRCDPISGHVSLYWYRQALGQGPEFLTYFNYEAQQDKSGLPNDRFSAERPEGSISTLTIQRTEQRDSAMYRCASSLTANSGANVLTFGAGSRLTVL.

This chain joins TRBV7-2 and TRBJ2-7; 11 positions agree with TRBD2. Losses at the gene ends were 7 bases for V and 4 bases for J; bases not matched to a gene: 6. The V gene's germline CDR1 is SGHTA and CDR2 FQGNSA. This CDR3 spans 14 amino acids. The CDR3 bases are TGTGCCAGCATGCTCACTAGCGGGAGTTACGAGCAGTACTTC. Protein sequence: CASMLTSGSYEQYF.

DNA of the CDR3: TGCGCCAGCAGCTTGGCAGTCTCCCTGGGACACGAGCAGTACTTC. Its protein product is CASSLAVSLGHEQYF. The chain combines TRBV5-1 with TRBJ2-7; D may be TRBD1 or TRBD2 (5 bases each). The germline gives CDR1 SGHRS, CDR2 YFSETQ. This CDR3 has 15 amino acids. V was trimmed by 0 bases and J by 5 bases, leaving 15 bases between them.

This chain connects TRBV5-1 to TRBJ2-7; 12 bases align to TRBD1. Trimming took 3 bases from V and 3 from J; bases not matched to a gene: 13. Germline CDR1 reads SGHRS; CDR2 reads YFSETQ. The CDR3 sequence is 18 residues long. The CDR3 here is CASSWGQGAAGAFYEQYF. The CDR3 DNA reads TGCGCCAGCAGCTGGGGACAGGGGGCTGCGGGAGCATTCTACGAGCAGTACTTC.

The V and J genes are TRBV5-1 and TRBJ2-1, with D perhaps matching TRBD1 or TRBD2 (5 bases each). Germline CDR1 and CDR2: SGHRS and YFSETQ. Deletions cut 0 bases from V and 12 bases from J, with 16 bases between. This CDR3 is built from 14 residues. The CDR3 DNA is TGCGCCAGCAGCTTGGAGCCTACGGGAAGGGGGCAGTTCTTC. Translated, it gives CASSLEPTGRGQFF.

This clone was observed a single time. V gene TRBV6-6 combines with J gene TRBJ1-3; D ambiguous. V was clipped by 0 bases and J by 2 bases, with 8 bases between them. Germline V lookup: CDR1 MNHNY, CDR2 SVGAGI (reference sequence). The CDR3 totals 15 residues. In nucleotides, the CDR3 is TGTGCCAGCAGTTACTCCACAGACCCTGGAAACACCATATATTTT. This encodes CASSYSTDPGNTIYF.

The rearrangement joins TRBV7-9 to TRBJ2-5, with D unclear. V shed 5 bases and J shed 2 bases, with 12 bases lying between them. The CDR3 runs 14 residues. Per the germline V gene, CDR1 is SEHNR and CDR2 is FQNEAQ (reference sequence). As DNA, the CDR3 is TGTGCCAGCAGCCCCCCTGTGGGGCAAGAGACCCAGTACTTC. Protein: CASSPPVGQETQYF.

The rearrangement links TRBV13 to TRBJ2-7, with TRBD2 identical over 8 bases. V lost 5 bases and J lost 7; bases outside the gene matches: 10. The CDR3 has 14 amino acids. Germline V CDR1 and CDR2: PRHDT, FYEKMQ (reference sequence). The CDR3 sequence is CASSREEREKEQYF. In DNA form, the CDR3 reads TGTGCCAGCAGCCGCGAAGAGCGGGAGAAAGAGCAGTACTTC.

The chain joins TRBV11-2 to TRBJ1-1, with D perhaps matching TRBD1 (5 bases). The V gene's germline CDR1 is SGHAT and CDR2 FQNNGV. This CDR3 has 16 amino acids. With 8 bases removed from V and 4 bases from J, the gap between germline ends came to 23 bases. CDR3 sequence (DNA): TGTGCCAGCTGGGGTGGGGCAGGGCGGCGTGGCACTGAAGCTTTCTTT. Its protein product is CASWGGAGRRGTEAFF.

The rearrangement links TRBV2 to TRBJ2-7; D gene uncertain. Trimming left V 4 bases short and J 2 bases short, with 9 bases between. The germline V gene encodes CDR1 SNHLY and CDR2 FYNNEI. The CDR3 runs 13 residues. The CDR3 loop is CASSGAVPYEQYF. CDR3 nucleotides: TGTGCCAGCAGTGGGGCAGTTCCCTACGAGCAGTACTTC.

There are a few counts of this clone. This chain links TRBV30 with TRBJ2-5; D possibly corresponds to TRBD2 (6 bases). CDR3 length: 13 residues. Deletions cut 3 bases from V and 0 bases from J, with 8 bases between. CDR1 is GTSNPN, CDR2 SVGIG, per germline (reference sequence). The CDR3 spells CAWSRDYQETQYF. CDR3 nucleotide sequence: TGTGCCTGGAGCCGGGACTACCAAGAGACCCAGTACTTC.

V usage is TRBV2 and J usage is TRBJ1-3; D is unclear. V lost 2 bases and J 0 bases, leaving 14 bases between the germline ends. Germline V gene data show CDR1 as SNHLY and CDR2 as FYNNEI. CDR3 size: 17 residues. The DNA for the CDR3 is TGTGCCAGCAGTGAACTTGCGGGCGATGGCTCTGGAAACACCATATATTTT. Translating it yields CASSELAGDGSGNTIYF.